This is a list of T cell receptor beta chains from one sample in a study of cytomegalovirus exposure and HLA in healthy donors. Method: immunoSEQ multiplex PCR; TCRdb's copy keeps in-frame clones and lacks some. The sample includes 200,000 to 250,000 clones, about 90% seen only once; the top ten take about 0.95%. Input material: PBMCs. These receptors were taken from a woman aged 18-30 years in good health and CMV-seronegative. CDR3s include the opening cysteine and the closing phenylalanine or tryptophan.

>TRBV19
CASSIPGFNTEAFF
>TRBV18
CASSPVSGSLVEQFF
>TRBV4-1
CASSPLNNPGLAGDDNEQFF
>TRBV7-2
CASSLARGGGSSYEQYF
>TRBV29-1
CSVRDTGELFF
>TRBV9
CASSVAAQGLDNEQFF
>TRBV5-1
CASSLPGNYGYTF
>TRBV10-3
CAISPRTAGACEQFF
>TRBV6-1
CASSVGASPGDTIYF
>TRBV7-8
CASAFRPGLNDEQYF
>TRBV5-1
CASSDPSGEETQYF
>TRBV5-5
CASRRLAGQYNEQFF
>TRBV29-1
CSTGGGAGGDGYTF
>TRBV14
CASSQDLATAYEQYF
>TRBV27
CASSFRSGGYTF
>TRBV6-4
CASSPQFDQPQHF
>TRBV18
CASSPQQLTTTYEQYF
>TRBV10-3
CAISQYSGASSYNEQFF
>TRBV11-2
CASRPGTTYEQYF
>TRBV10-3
CAISEWQGAREAFF
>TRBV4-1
CASSQVVRRSWWWEQYF
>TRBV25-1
CASRFSGGSYEQYF
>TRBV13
CASSLLAGYNEQFF
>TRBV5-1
CASSFDRAFLSGNTIYF
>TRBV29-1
CSASGQGVGAFF
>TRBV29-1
CSVGIAGADTQYF
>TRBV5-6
CASSRPGTGSGNTIYF
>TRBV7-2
CASSWRGTDRAYNEQFF
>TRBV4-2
CASSQERTGRNEQYF
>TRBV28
CASRIGTGQETQYF
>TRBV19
CASSIWGGQAEAFF
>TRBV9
CASSVGQTFSTEAFF
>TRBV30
CAWTRDSNYGYTF
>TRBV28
CASSSPLGRNTEAFF
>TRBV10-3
CAISDADRTRNTIYF
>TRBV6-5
CASSYSRGRGTGELFF
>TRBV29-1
CSVVGGRAETGELFF